The 7 T cell receptor beta chains given below trace back to one sample, sequenced in a study of T cells in Graves' hyperthyroidism and ophthalmopathy. Amplified regions were TCR beta CDR3 sequences from RNA transcripts. A set of HTBI primers served as the primers for a first-round RT-PCR of the TCR CDR3. TCRdb reprocessed the multiplex PCR reads via MiXCR and lists one record per CDR3 protein. The repertoire includes some 500,000 distinct CDR3 sequences, about 15% of them detected once, and around 17% sits in the top ten. Specimen: blood. Receptor source: a woman younger than 30 with Graves' hyperthyroidism.

This clonotype occurred a few times. V and J are TRBV4-1 and TRBJ2-3; D is unresolved. The CDR3 is made up of 16 amino acids. Germline lookup yields CDR1 MGHRA and CDR2 YSYEKL. Trimming left V 1 base short and J 0 bases short, with 11 bases between. The CDR3 protein is CASSQVRRLSTDTQYF. In DNA form, the CDR3 reads TGCGCCAGCAGCCAAGTAAGGCGTCTTAGCACAGATACGCAGTATTTT.

The table lists this clonotype with a few counts. The rearrangement links TRBV7-9 to TRBJ2-4, with D perhaps TRBD1 (6 bases). Germline V CDR1 and CDR2: SEHNR, FQNEAQ (reference sequence). The CDR3 has 14 amino acids. The ends were cut back, 3 bases at V and 8 bases at J, with 14 bases in the middle. In nucleotides, the CDR3 is TGTGCCAGCAGCTTCCCGGGGCAGGGGTACATTCAGTACTTC. Residues: CASSFPGQGYIQYF. The variable domain in full, with the rest retrieved from reference TRBV7-9 and TRBJ2-4, is DTGVSQNPRHKITKRGQNVTFRCDPISEHNRLYWYRQTLGQGPEFLTYFQNEAQLEKSRLLSDRFSAERPKGSFSTLEIQRTEQGDSAMYLCASSFPGQGYIQYFGAGTRLSVL.

This clonotype was detected ten times or more. The rearrangement joins TRBV25-1 to TRBJ1-4; TRBD1 aligns across 11 bases. V was pared by 6 bases and J by 5 bases, with 2 bases of the junction left unmatched. CDR3 length: 14 amino acids. Germline V gives CDR1 MGHDK, CDR2 SYGVNS. The CDR3 loop reads CASRGDRGNEKLFF. The CDR3 coding sequence is TGTGCCAGCAGGGGGGACAGGGGGAATGAAAAACTGTTTTTT.

As for this clonotype: At one end, the junction sequence differs from germline, possibly due to a read error. The chain is built from TRBV10-3 and TRBJ2-7; the match to TRBD1 covers 8 bases. The length of the CDR3 is 14 residues. Germline V CDR1 and CDR2: ENHRY, SYGVKD. The CDR3 DNA reads TGTGTCATCAGGTCGGACAGGGAAGGCTTCGAGCAGTACTTC. This encodes CVIRSDREGFEQYF.

The chain carries TRBV6-2 or TRBV6-3 and TRBJ2-3; D is ambiguous. The germline V gene encodes CDR1 MNHEY and CDR2 SVGEGT. The V gene lost 0 bases and the J gene lost 0 bases, with 13 bases spanning the gap. CDR3 length: 17 residues. The CDR3 DNA is TGTGCCAGCAGTTACTCAGGCAGGACCTATAGCACAGATACGCAGTATTTT. Amino acid sequence: CASSYSGRTYSTDTQYF.

This clonotype came up a few times. CDR3 residues: CASSIRTSGSTDTQYF. In DNA form, the CDR3 reads TGTGCCAGTAGTATTAGGACTAGCGGGAGCACAGATACGCAGTATTTT. The V call is TRBV19, the J call TRBJ2-3; 11 bases align to TRBD2. The germline V gene has CDR1 LNHDA and CDR2 SQIVND (reference sequence). After removal of 3 bases from V and 0 bases from J, the junction contained 2 bases not matched to a gene. CDR3 length: 16 amino acids.

In its sample, this clonotype was seen a few times. V and J are TRBV7-9 and TRBJ2-7; TRBD1 matches 8 bases. The CDR3 has 15 amino acids. From germline, CDR1 is SEHNR and CDR2 FQNEAQ (reference sequence). Trimming took 4 bases from V and 2 from J; bases not matched to a gene: 7. The CDR3 nucleotides read TGTGCCAGCAGCTCGGACAGGGTTAACACCTACGAGCAGTACGTC. Translated: CASSSDRVNTYEQYV.